Listed below are T cell receptor beta chains from one sample, sequenced in a study of T cell repertoires in cytomegalovirus infection. Each CDR3 protein is one row after TCRdb ran MiXCR on the reads. This sample has hundreds of thousands of distinct CDR3 sequences; roughly a third occur once, and the top ten carry roughly 13%. Sample: PBMCs. The receptor set was obtained from a human donor in good health (CMV status not recorded). Some clones in this sample may be carry-over from other donors' samples. The CDR3 runs from the conserved cysteine through the conserved F or W. D genes are given only for firm matches. Some rows mark clone size as missing; the rest say once, few, many or name a class of expanded clone.

TRBV24-1	TRBJ1-5	NA	NA	TGTGCCACCAGTGTGGCCTCCAGCAATCAGCCCCAGCATTTT	CATSVASSNQPQHF
TRBV7-6	TRBJ2-7	NA	many	TGTGCCAGCAGCTCTTTGGGGGTCTACGAGCAGTACTTC	CASSSLGVYEQYF
TRBV6-5	TRBJ2-1	TRBD2	NA	TGTGCCAGCAGTTATCGGCTAGCGGGGCTTCCCTACAATGAGCAGTTCTTC	CASSYRLAGLPYNEQFF
TRBV19	TRBJ2-1	TRBD2	NA	TGTGCCAGTATTAATCCTAGCGGGGGGGCTCGCTACAATGAGCAGTTCTTC	CASINPSGGARYNEQFF
TRBV24-1	TRBJ1-2	NA	NA	TGTGCCACCAGTAGAGGGACTAACTATGGCTACACCTTC	CATSRGTNYGYTF
TRBV7-2	TRBJ2-1	TRBD1	few	TGTGCCAGCAGCATGGACAGGTCAGCCTACAATGAGCAGTTCTTC	CASSMDRSAYNEQFF
TRBV19	TRBJ2-3	NA	few	TGTGCCAGTAAATCAATGGGCAAAAGCACAGATACGCAGTATTTT	CASKSMGKSTDTQYF
TRBV12-3/TRBV12-4	TRBJ2-5	NA	NA	TGTGCCAGCAGGGTAGACAGCATCCAAGAGACCCAGTACTTC	CASRVDSIQETQYF
TRBV7-9	TRBJ2-2	TRBD1	NA	TGTGCCAGCAGCCGGACAGGGGACGGGGAGCTGTTTTTT	CASSRTGDGELFF
TRBV7-2	TRBJ2-1	TRBD2	few	TGTGCCAGCAGCTCCCTAGCGGGGGGGCAGTTCTTC	CASSSLAGGQFF
TRBV19	TRBJ2-7	NA	few	TGTGCCAGTCGGGGCCCCTACGAGCAGTACTTC	CASRGPYEQYF
TRBV7-2	TRBJ2-6	NA	many	TGTGCCAGCAGCCAAGGGAGGGGGTGGACGACTGGGGCCAACGTCCTGACTTTC	CASSQGRGWTTGANVLTF
TRBV5-4	TRBJ2-5	TRBD1	NA	TGTGCCAGCCCCTCGGGGACAGCGAACCAAGAGACCCAGTACTTC	CASPSGTANQETQYF
TRBV6-1	TRBJ2-3	TRBD2	few	TGTGCCAGCAGTGAGGGGACTAGCGGGGGTCCCTGGTCGCAGTATTTT	CASSEGTSGGPWSQYF
TRBV5-5	TRBJ2-2	NA	NA	TGTGCCAGCAGCTTCGTACAGGGAGGGACCGGGGAGCTGTTTTTT	CASSFVQGGTGELFF
TRBV6-2/TRBV6-3	TRBJ2-3	NA	few	TGTGCCAGCAGTAAAAGGGTCGATACGCAGTATTTT	CASSKRVDTQYF
TRBV7-2	TRBJ2-2	NA	many	TGTGCCAGCACCTTCAGTGGCACCGGGGAGCTGTTTTTT	CASTFSGTGELFF
TRBV19	TRBJ1-1	NA	NA	TGTGCCAGTAGACAGGGTCGGCGCGCTTTCTTT	CASRQGRRAFF
TRBV6-4	TRBJ2-7	TRBD2	NA	TGTGCCAGCAGTATGACTAGCGGGGGACCCTACGAGCAGTACTTC	CASSMTSGGPYEQYF
TRBV19	TRBJ1-1	NA	NA	TGTGCCAGTAGTATTGTGGGGACACCATCCGAAGCTTTCTTT	CASSIVGTPSEAFF
TRBV2	TRBJ1-2	NA	NA	TGTGCCAGCAGTGAGGCGGAGTACTATGGCTACACCTTC	CASSEAEYYGYTF
TRBV6-6	TRBJ2-5	NA	NA	TGTGCCAGCAGAGACGTGGAGGGAGAGACCCAGTACTTC	CASRDVEGETQYF
TRBV6-1	TRBJ1-5	NA	few	TGTGCCAGCAGTGTCGACAGGAACAATCAGCCCCAGCATTTT	CASSVDRNNQPQHF
TRBV7-8	TRBJ2-3	TRBD1	many	TGTGCCAGCACCTCAGGGGGTGGTGTAGATACGCAGTATTTT	CASTSGGGVDTQYF
TRBV7-8	TRBJ2-7	TRBD1	NA	TGTGCCAGCAGCGAATCCGGGACAGGGGGCGAGCAGTACTTC	CASSESGTGGEQYF
TRBV7-2	TRBJ1-2	NA	many	TGTGCCAGCAGCCAGGGTAGGGTGTACGGCTACACCTTC	CASSQGRVYGYTF
TRBV6-2/TRBV6-3	TRBJ1-6	TRBD1	many	TGTGCCAGCCGGGACAGTAATTCACCCCTCCACTTT	CASRDSNSPLHF
TRBV24-1	TRBJ2-1	TRBD1	NA	TGTGCCACCAGTGGGGAGACAGGGTACAATGAGCAGTTCTTC	CATSGETGYNEQFF
TRBV7-7	TRBJ2-5	NA	NA	TGTGCTAGCAGCTCGCTTGACAGAAGAGAGACCCAGTACTTC	CASSSLDRRETQYF
TRBV15	TRBJ2-5	TRBD1	few	TGTGCCACCAGCCGGGACAGGGGGTCAGAGACCCAGTACTTC	CATSRDRGSETQYF
TRBV11-2	TRBJ2-2	NA	many	TGTGCCAGCAGCTTCCGGGGGTGGACCGGGGAGCTGTTTTTT	CASSFRGWTGELFF
TRBV7-2	TRBJ2-1	NA	many	TGTGCCAGCAGCCAAACACAAATCTCCTACAATGAGCAGTTCTTC	CASSQTQISYNEQFF
TRBV4-1	TRBJ2-7	NA	NA	TGCGCCAGCAGCCAAGGAGAAGGGTCATACGAGCAGTACTTC	CASSQGEGSYEQYF
TRBV7-3	TRBJ2-7	NA	NA	TGTGCCAGCAGCTTACTTGGGGGTAAGCACGAGCAGTACTTC	CASSLLGGKHEQYF
TRBV7-2	TRBJ2-1	TRBD2	many	TGTGCCAGCAACCCGCGGGGGGACTGGCCCTGGAGCTACAATGAGCAGTTCTTC	CASNPRGDWPWSYNEQFF
TRBV12-3/TRBV12-4	TRBJ2-7	TRBD1	NA	TGTGCCAGCAGTCAAAACAGGGGGCTTAGTTCCTACGAGCAGTACTTC	CASSQNRGLSSYEQYF
TRBV20-1	TRBJ2-3	NA	NA	TGCAGTGCTAGAGGGGGAAGTCTACTTAGCACAGATACGCAGTATTTT	CSARGGSLLSTDTQYF
TRBV7-6	TRBJ1-5	NA	many	TGTGCCAGCAGCTTAGCTCCGGATGGGGTGAATCAGCCCCAGCATTTT	CASSLAPDGVNQPQHF
TRBV19	TRBJ1-2	TRBD1	NA	TGTGCCAGTAGGAACGAGGGGGACAGCCCGAACTATGGCTACACCTTC	CASRNEGDSPNYGYTF
TRBV29-1	TRBJ2-7	TRBD2	NA	TGCAGCGGCGGGGGTGACGAGCAGTACTTC	CSGGGDEQYF
TRBV24-1	TRBJ2-1	TRBD2	few	TGTGCCACCAGTGATCCTAGCGGGGAGAACTACAATGAGCAGTTCTTC	CATSDPSGENYNEQFF
TRBV5-5	TRBJ2-7	NA	NA	TGTGCCAGCAGCTCTACACTCTACGAGCAGTACTTC	CASSSTLYEQYF
TRBV20-1	TRBJ1-6	NA	NA	TGCAGTGCTAGACTGGGGACCCCTGATAATTCACCCCTCCACTTT	CSARLGTPDNSPLHF
TRBV4-1	TRBJ1-1	TRBD1	NA	TGCGCCAGCAGCCAAACGGGACAGAAAAACACTGAAGCTTTCTTT	CASSQTGQKNTEAFF
TRBV27	TRBJ1-2	NA	NA	TGTGCCAGCAGTTTCGACACGTCCCTAACGGGCTACACCTTC	CASSFDTSLTGYTF
TRBV28	TRBJ2-2	TRBD2	NA	TGTGCCAGCAGACATGAGCGGACTAGCGGGGGGAACACCGGGGAGCTGTTTTTT	CASRHERTSGGNTGELFF
TRBV5-1	TRBJ2-2	NA	NA	TGCGCCAGCAGCCCCACGGGGAGCACCGGGGAGCTGTTTTTT	CASSPTGSTGELFF
TRBV4-1	TRBJ2-7	TRBD1	NA	TGCGCCAGCAGCCAAGATAGGTCAGGACAGGGGGTCTACGAGCAGTACTTC	CASSQDRSGQGVYEQYF
TRBV6-2/TRBV6-3	TRBJ2-5	NA	few	TGTGCCAGCCAAACACACGGGGCTACTGAAGAGACCCAGTACTTC	CASQTHGATEETQYF
TRBV6-2/TRBV6-3	TRBJ2-5	TRBD2	NA	TGTGCCACTACCGGGGCGGGGGGCCCGTTAGACCCGTACTTC	CATTGAGGPLDPYF
TRBV4-3	TRBJ1-4	TRBD1	many	TGCGCCAGCAGCCAATCCGGGACAGGGGATGAAAAACTGTTTTTT	CASSQSGTGDEKLFF
TRBV6-6	TRBJ1-5	TRBD1	NA	TGTGCCAGCAGTAACAGGGGGCCGAGCAATCAGCCCCAGCATTTT	CASSNRGPSNQPQHF
TRBV7-2	TRBJ2-1	NA	few	TGTGCCAGCTTAGAGGGGAGGAGCTACAATGAGCAGTTCTTC	CASLEGRSYNEQFF
TRBV6-1	TRBJ1-3	NA	NA	TGTGCCAGCAGTGAAAACAGGGAGATCGGAAACACCATATATTTT	CASSENREIGNTIYF
TRBV20-1	TRBJ1-5	NA	NA	TGCAGTGCTAGAGATTGGCCCGGGTCCAATCAGCCCCAGCATTTT	CSARDWPGSNQPQHF
TRBV12-3/TRBV12-4	TRBJ1-6	NA	NA	TGTGCCAGCAGAAACAGAGATAATTCACCCCTCCACTTT	CASRNRDNSPLHF